This T cell receptor beta chain was observed in a study of T-cell reconstitution after alpha-beta-depleted transplantation in children. Study results and caveats: In patients about two months after transplant, alpha-beta T cells reportedly arose from several hundred expanded graft clones. It was surviving recipient T cells and thymic progenitors that gave some patients high TCRbeta diversity at day 60. Newly made T cells mostly supplied T-cell counts and diversity one year after transplant.

In this sample, this clonotype turned up many times. As yet, its antigen is unknown. This CDR3 has 14 amino acids. J was trimmed by 9 bases and V by 6 bases; bases with no gene match: 11. CDR1 and CDR2 (germline): MNHNS, SASEGT. Preparation of the TCRbeta library involved a method that used unique molecular identifiers. TCRdb re-called the PCR reads through MiXCR, storing one row per CDR3 protein. The sample lists 600,000 to 700,000 distinct CDR3 sequences; less than 15% were seen once. The sample here was PBMCs, taken before TCRalphabeta/CD19-depleted stem cell transplant. The TCR sequence derives from a girl aged 2 to 10 with congenital amegakaryocytic thrombocytopenia, due to receive a stem cell transplant. This chain connects TRBV6-1 to TRBJ2-5, with 9 bases matching TRBD1. This chain's CDR3 is CASSQDRGQVAQYF. The CDR3 DNA follows: TGTGCCAGCAGCCAGGACAGGGGCCAGGTGGCCCAGTACTTC.